The T cell receptor beta chain described here comes from a study of T-cell reconstitution after alpha-beta-depleted transplantation in children. This clonotype has ten or more counts. Trimming stripped 5 bases from V and 5 bases from J, with 6 bases between. CDR3 length equals 11 residues. Per the germline V gene, CDR1 is SQVTM and CDR2 is ANQGSEA. Unique molecular identifiers were used in preparing the TCRbeta library. TCRdb reanalysed the PCR reads using MiXCR and keeps one entry per CDR3 protein. The repertoire holds some 490,000 distinct CDR3 sequences, with 12% as singletons. The clonotype comes from a human donor who donated a stem cell graft to a child with combined immunodeficiency. This chain connects TRBV29-1 to TRBJ2-2; no clear D gene. This material consisted of PBMCs from the stem cell graft donor, taken from the stem cell graft. CDR3 in amino acids: CSVSRTGELFF. In nucleotides, the CDR3 is TGCAGCGTTTCTAGGACCGGGGAGCTGTTTTTT.